The 2 T cell receptor beta chains reported below all come from one sample, sequenced in a study of T-cell memory formation after mild COVID-19. TCRdb recomputed calls from the 5' RACE reads with MiXCR, one row per CDR3 protein. The sample records about 110,000 distinct CDR3 sequences, around 12% being singletons. Sequenced input: PBMCs or a T cell subset sorted from them (not recorded which). The receptor source for this set is an adult woman who had mild COVID-19 (a few samples of this study predate the infection). Cell type and time point are not known.

This sequence joins TRBV5-1 and TRBJ2-7; D might be TRBD1 or TRBD2, each matching 6 bases. This CDR3 is 14 amino acids long. Looked up from germline, CDR1 is SGHRS and CDR2 is YFSETQ. Trimming stripped 0 bases from V and 0 bases from J, with 7 bases between. CDR3 protein: CASSLGGASYEQYF. The CDR3 DNA reads TGCGCCAGCAGCTTGGGGGGGGCCTCCTACGAGCAGTACTTC.

This clonotype has just a few counts. J is TRBJ2-7 and V is TRBV20-1, with 8 bases identical to TRBD1. Germline CDR1 DFQATT, CDR2 SNEGSKA (reference sequence). The CDR3 extends over 12 amino acids. The V segment lost 3 bases and the J segment 3 bases; nucleotides outside the gene matches: 1. Here the CDR3 reads CSASTGGYEQYF. The CDR3 nucleotides are TGCAGTGCTAGTACAGGGGGCTACGAGCAGTACTTC.